A single sample is the source of the 21 T cell receptor beta chains below, sequenced in a study of T cell changes during pregnancy in multiple sclerosis. Some clones are missing from TCRdb's copy, which holds only in-frame ones; the method was immunoSEQ multiplex PCR. The profile shows 83,000 or so clones, approximately 93% of them singletons. Sequenced material: peripheral blood, taken after pregnancy. The receptors here all came from a female donor in good health, enrolled as a control in a pregnancy study.

The chain couples TRBV5-1 to TRBJ2-7; 12 bases agree with TRBD2. The V gene end was trimmed by 5 bases and the J gene end by 2 bases; junction bases not matched to a gene: 2. CDR1 and CDR2 (germline): SGHRS, YFSETQ. The CDR3 loop spans 14 amino acids. The CDR3 spells CASRGLAGPYEQYF. Here the CDR3 DNA reads TGCGCCAGCAGGGGACTAGCGGGTCCCTACGAGCAGTACTTC.

V and J are TRBV7-9 and TRBJ2-7; 9 bases agree with TRBD2. The CDR3 has 15 amino acids. CDR1 SEHNR and CDR2 FQNEAQ come from the germline V gene (reference sequence). The V and J ends lost 5 bases and 2 bases, in that order; junction bases with no gene match: 7. CDR3 region: CASSTSVAGAYEQYF. For the CDR3, the DNA is TGTGCCAGCAGCACCTCCGTAGCGGGGGCCTACGAGCAGTACTTC.

The V and J genes are TRBV2 and TRBJ1-4, with D uncertain. Trimming pared 4 bases from V and 7 bases from J, leaving 16 bases between. The CDR3 totals 15 residues. Germline-derived CDR1 and CDR2 are SNHLY and FYNNEI. This CDR3 is CASSANDYGPEKLFF. The CDR3 nucleotides are TGTGCCAGCAGTGCCAACGACTACGGTCCTGAAAAACTGTTTTTT.

V and J are TRBV2 and TRBJ2-3, with 9 positions matching TRBD1. The CDR3 extends over 14 amino acids. Germline CDR1 reads SNHLY; CDR2 reads FYNNEI. Trimming took 6 bases from V and 6 from J; bases not matched to a gene: 7. Here the CDR3 reads CASSGGTGKDTQYF. The CDR3 nucleotides read TGTGCCAGCAGCGGCGGGACAGGGAAGGATACGCAGTATTTT. The complete variable domain, with remaining parts taken from reference TRBV2 and TRBJ2-3, reads EPEVTQTPSHQVTQMGQEVILRCVPISNHLYFYWYRQILGQKVEFLVSFYNNEISEKSEIFDDQFSVERPDGSNFTLKIRSTKLEDSAMYFCASSGGTGKDTQYFGPGTRLTVL.

CDR3: CASSSVASSGNTIYF. The CDR3 DNA sequence: TGTGCCAGCAGCTCAGTGGCTTCCTCTGGAAACACCATATATTTT. The V call is TRBV11-2, the J call TRBJ1-3; no reliable D call. Germline CDR1 SGHAT, CDR2 FQNNGV. The CDR3 is made up of 15 amino acids. V lost 4 bases and J lost 0, with 10 bases in between. The full variable domain, in which reference TRBV11-2 and TRBJ1-3 provide the parts outside the CDR3, is EAGVAQSPRYKIIEKRQSVAFWCNPISGHATLYWYQQILGQGPKLLIQFQNNGVVDDSQLPKDRFSAERLKGVDSTLKIQPAKLEDSAVYLCASSSVASSGNTIYFGEGSWLTVV.

The chain has TRBV29-1 and TRBJ1-2; D not resolved. Trimming removed 7 bases from V and 0 bases from J, with 15 bases in between. This CDR3 spans 14 amino acids. Germline V CDR1 and CDR2: SQVTM, ANQGSEA. The chain's CDR3 is CSAVVGRANYGYTF. CDR3 DNA: TGCAGCGCGGTGGTGGGCAGAGCTAACTATGGCTACACCTTC.

This chain connects TRBV9 to TRBJ2-3; 8 nucleotides line up with TRBD2. The CDR3 loop spans 15 amino acids. The V gene's germline CDR1 is SGDLS and CDR2 YYNGEE. V gave up 4 bases and J gave up 0 bases; unmatched junction bases: 4. CDR3 sequence: CASSRSSGSTDTQYF. CDR3 nucleotide sequence: TGTGCCAGCAGCCGCTCTAGCGGGAGCACAGATACGCAGTATTTT.

The chain combines TRBV7-8 with TRBJ1-2; D possibly corresponds to TRBD1 (6 bases). The CDR3 loop spans 13 amino acids. V was trimmed by 5 bases and J by 8 bases, leaving 15 bases between them. CDR1 is SGHVS and CDR2 is FQNEAQ in the germline V gene. Written as DNA, the CDR3 is TGTGCCAGCAGCCATACAGGGAGTTGGGGCTACACCTTC. Translated, it gives CASSHTGSWGYTF.

CDR3 residues: CASSWGGTEAFF. The CDR3 DNA is TGTGCCAGTAGTTGGGGAGGCACTGAAGCTTTCTTT. V and J are TRBV19 and TRBJ1-1; D is unclear. V lost 5 bases and J lost 4, with 8 bases in between. CDR3 size: 12 residues. Germline V gene sequence: CDR1 LNHDA, CDR2 SQIVND (reference sequence). The full variable domain, rest sourced from reference TRBV19 and TRBJ1-1, is DGGITQSPKYLFRKEGQNVTLSCEQNLNHDAMYWYRQDPGQGLRLIYYSQIVNDFQKGDIAEGYSVSREKKESFPLTVTSAQKNPTAFYLCASSWGGTEAFFGQGTRLTVV.

This clone appeared a single time. The rearrangement joins TRBV9 to TRBJ1-3, with 11 nucleotides matching TRBD1. Germline V gene lookup returns CDR1 SGDLS and CDR2 YYNGEE. The CDR3 loop spans 17 amino acids. The ends lost 1 base at V and 0 bases at J; junction bases unmatched: 3. The CDR3 region is CASSVRDRGTSGNTIYF. Written as DNA, the CDR3 is TGTGCCAGCAGCGTACGGGACAGGGGGACCTCTGGAAACACCATATATTTT.

CDR3 in amino acids: CASRFETSGSYEQYF. In nucleotides, the CDR3 is TGTGCCAGCCGATTCGAGACTAGCGGATCCTACGAGCAGTACTTC. The rearrangement links TRBV6-1 to TRBJ2-7, with 9 positions matching TRBD2. The ends lost 8 bases at V and 1 base at J; junction bases unmatched: 9. Germline V gives CDR1 MNHNS, CDR2 SASEGT. This CDR3 contains 15 residues.

This rearrangement joins TRBV5-1 to TRBJ1-1, with D unresolved. There are 16 residues in the CDR3. V gave up 2 bases and J gave up 2 bases, with 16 bases separating them. CDR1 and CDR2 (germline): SGHRS, YFSETQ. CDR3 in DNA: TGCGCCAGCAGCTTTCGCGGGGTCGAATTAAACACTGAAGCTTTCTTT. Protein product: CASSFRGVELNTEAFF.

The genes are TRBV29-1 and TRBJ2-3, with TRBD1 identical over 10 bases. V gave up 5 bases and J gave up 3 bases; unmatched junction bases: 8. Germline CDR1 and CDR2: SQVTM and ANQGSEA. The CDR3 is made up of 15 amino acids. In nucleotides, the CDR3 is TGCAGCGTTCAGGTTGGACAGGGGGAGACAGATACGCAGTATTTT. Its translation: CSVQVGQGETDTQYF.

The genes are TRBV4-2 and TRBJ2-4, with D maybe TRBD2 (6 bases). CDR3 size: 14 residues. Trimming took 0 bases from V and 8 from J, leaving 11 bases between them. Germline V gene lookup returns CDR1 LGHNA and CDR2 YNFKEQ. This CDR3 is CASSQDRREDIQYF. The CDR3 DNA sequence: TGTGCCAGCAGCCAAGATCGGAGGGAAGACATTCAGTACTTC.

CDR3 sequence: CSVRDLASGTTYEQYF. The DNA of the CDR3 is TGCAGCGTGAGGGATTTAGCTAGCGGGACAACCTACGAGCAGTACTTC. The chain carries TRBV29-1 and TRBJ2-7; 9 bases map to TRBD2. In germline, CDR1 is SQVTM, CDR2 ANQGSEA. With 6 bases clipped from V and 2 bases from J, the junction kept 14 bases outside the gene matches. The CDR3 sequence is 16 residues long.

The CDR3 sequence: CTSGRLAEYTDTQYF. CDR3 nucleotides: TGCACCAGCGGGAGACTAGCGGAGTACACAGATACGCAGTATTTT. The rearrangement links TRBV1 to TRBJ2-3; TRBD2, the table's D call, lacks a check against the DNA. TRBV1 is shown as a pseudogene. CDR3 length: 15 residues.

The chain is built from TRBV29-1 and TRBJ2-1, with TRBD2 identical over 7 bases. V lost 4 bases to trimming and J lost 9 bases; unmatched junction nucleotides: 12. Germline values: CDR1 SQVTM, CDR2 ANQGSEA. CDR3 length: 14 amino acids. The CDR3 DNA reads as TGCAGCGTTGTTAGCGGGTGGGGGGTTGGTGAGCAGTTCTTC. Its translation: CSVVSGWGVGEQFF.

This clone occurred once. The CDR3 sequence is CASSPNIGGGETQYF. Here the CDR3 DNA reads TGTGCCAGCAGTCCTAATATAGGGGGTGGGGAGACCCAGTACTTC. This sequence joins TRBV2 and TRBJ2-5; TRBD1 is a possible D gene (6 bases). The germline V gene encodes CDR1 SNHLY and CDR2 FYNNEI. With 5 bases removed from V and 5 bases from J, the gap between germline ends came to 18 bases. The CDR3 extends over 15 amino acids.

The chain uses TRBV5-1 and TRBJ2-2; unclear D gene. Trimming took 1 base from V and 2 from J, leaving 6 bases between them. The CDR3 is 14 residues long. Germline CDR1 SGHRS, CDR2 YFSETQ. The CDR3 spells CASSLRLNTGELFF. For the CDR3, the DNA is TGCGCCAGCAGCTTGAGACTCAACACCGGGGAGCTGTTTTTT.

J is TRBJ2-3 and V is TRBV28; 8 nucleotides match TRBD1. Trimming took 8 bases from V and 5 from J; bases not matched to a gene: 6. CDR1 and CDR2 from the germline V gene are MDHEN and SYDVKM. The CDR3 spans 13 residues. The DNA for the CDR3 is TGTGCCAGCGGGCAGGGGGCTGAAGATACGCAGTATTTT. Protein sequence: CASGQGAEDTQYF.

The gene calls are TRBV5-1 and TRBJ2-5; tentatively, D is TRBD2 (5 bases). Germline V CDR1 and CDR2: SGHRS, YFSETQ. The CDR3 totals 13 residues. V lost 4 bases and J 4 bases, leaving 11 bases between the germline ends. The CDR3 spells CASSTARGETQYF. CDR3 bases: TGCGCCAGCAGCACCGCCCGGGGAGAGACCCAGTACTTC.